This T cell receptor (beta chain) was obtained from a study of blood T cell repertoires in COVID-19. The CDR3 has 15 residues. Germline V gene data show CDR1 as GTSNPN and CDR2 as SVGIG (reference sequence). The V gene lost 0 bases and the J gene lost 3 bases, with 14 bases spanning the gap. Here immunoSEQ multiplex PCR was the method, and the copy in TCRdb shows in-frame clones only, minus some. This table holds over 250,000 clones, roughly 88% found once. Sequencing was performed on peripheral blood. This TCR derives from a woman between 25 and 40 years old with acute or convalescent COVID-19. The chain links TRBV30 to TRBJ1-1; possibly TRBD1 for D (5 bases). In nucleotides, the CDR3 is TGTGCCTGGAGTGTAACGCGCAGGGCGGACACTGAAGCTTTCTTT. Protein product: CAWSVTRRADTEAFF.